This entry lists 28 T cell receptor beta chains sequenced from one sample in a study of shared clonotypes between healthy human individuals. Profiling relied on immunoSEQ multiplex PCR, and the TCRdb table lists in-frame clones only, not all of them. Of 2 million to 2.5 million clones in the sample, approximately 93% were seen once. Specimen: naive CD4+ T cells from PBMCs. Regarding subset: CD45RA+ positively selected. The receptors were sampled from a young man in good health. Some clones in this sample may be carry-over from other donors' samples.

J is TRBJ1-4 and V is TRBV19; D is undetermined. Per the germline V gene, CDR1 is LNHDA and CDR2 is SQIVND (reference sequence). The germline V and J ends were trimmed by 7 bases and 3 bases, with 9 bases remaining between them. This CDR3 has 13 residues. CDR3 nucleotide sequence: TGTGCCAGTAACGGACTGCCTAATGAAAAACTGTTTTTT. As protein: CASNGLPNEKLFF.

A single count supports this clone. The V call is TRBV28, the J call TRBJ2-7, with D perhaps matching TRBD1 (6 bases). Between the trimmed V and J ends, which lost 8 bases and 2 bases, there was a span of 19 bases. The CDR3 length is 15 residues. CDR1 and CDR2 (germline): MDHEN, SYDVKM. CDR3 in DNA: TGTGCCAGCGGTCGACAGGCCACGGTTCCCTACGAGCAGTACTTC. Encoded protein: CASGRQATVPYEQYF.

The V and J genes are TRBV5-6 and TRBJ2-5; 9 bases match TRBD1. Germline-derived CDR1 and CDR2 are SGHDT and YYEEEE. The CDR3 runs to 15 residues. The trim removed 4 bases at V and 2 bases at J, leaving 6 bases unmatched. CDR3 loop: CASSLDRGLQETQYF. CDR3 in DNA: TGTGCCAGCAGCCTGGACAGGGGCCTTCAAGAGACCCAGTACTTC. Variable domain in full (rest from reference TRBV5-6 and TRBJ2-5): DAGVTQSPTHLIKTRGQQVTLRCSPKSGHDTVSWYQQALGQGPQFIFQYYEEEERQRGNFPDRFSGHQFPNYSSELNVNALLLGDSALYLCASSLDRGLQETQYFGPGTRLLVL.

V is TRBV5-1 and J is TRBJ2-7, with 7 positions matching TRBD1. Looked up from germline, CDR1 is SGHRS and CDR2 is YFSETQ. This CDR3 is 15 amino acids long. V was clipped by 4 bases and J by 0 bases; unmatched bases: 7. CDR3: CASSPGQDVSYEQYF. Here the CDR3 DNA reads TGCGCCAGCAGCCCAGGACAGGACGTCTCCTACGAGCAGTACTTC.

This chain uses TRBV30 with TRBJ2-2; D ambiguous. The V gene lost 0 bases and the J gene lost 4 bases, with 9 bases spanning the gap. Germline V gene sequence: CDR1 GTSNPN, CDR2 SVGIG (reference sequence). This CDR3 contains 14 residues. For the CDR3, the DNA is TGTGCCTGGAGTGTAAGACTCTCCACCGGGGAGCTGTTTTTT. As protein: CAWSVRLSTGELFF.

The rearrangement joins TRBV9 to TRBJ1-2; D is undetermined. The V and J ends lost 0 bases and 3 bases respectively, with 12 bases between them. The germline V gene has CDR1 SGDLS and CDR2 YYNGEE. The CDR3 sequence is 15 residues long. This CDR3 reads CASSVGGHWDYGYTF. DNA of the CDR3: TGTGCCAGCAGCGTAGGTGGCCATTGGGACTATGGCTACACCTTC.

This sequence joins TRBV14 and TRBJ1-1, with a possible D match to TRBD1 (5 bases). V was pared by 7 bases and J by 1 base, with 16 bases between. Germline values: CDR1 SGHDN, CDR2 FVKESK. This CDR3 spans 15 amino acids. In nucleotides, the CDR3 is TGTGCCAGCAAGAGACAACACAGGCAGAACACTGAAGCTTTCTTT. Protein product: CASKRQHRQNTEAFF.

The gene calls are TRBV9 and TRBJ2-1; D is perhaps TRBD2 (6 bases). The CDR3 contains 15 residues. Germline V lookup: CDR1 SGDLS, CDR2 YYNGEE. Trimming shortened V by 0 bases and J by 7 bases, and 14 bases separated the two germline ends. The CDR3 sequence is CASSVGPSGENEQFF. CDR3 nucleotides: TGTGCCAGCAGCGTAGGTCCTTCGGGGGAGAATGAGCAGTTCTTC.

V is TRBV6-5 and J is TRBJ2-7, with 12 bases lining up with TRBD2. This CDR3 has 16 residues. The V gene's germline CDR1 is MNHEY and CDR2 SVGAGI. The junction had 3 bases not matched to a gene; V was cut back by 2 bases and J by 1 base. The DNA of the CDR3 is TGTGCCAGCAGTTACAGAGGACTAGCGGGATCCTACGAGCAGTACTTC. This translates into CASSYRGLAGSYEQYF.

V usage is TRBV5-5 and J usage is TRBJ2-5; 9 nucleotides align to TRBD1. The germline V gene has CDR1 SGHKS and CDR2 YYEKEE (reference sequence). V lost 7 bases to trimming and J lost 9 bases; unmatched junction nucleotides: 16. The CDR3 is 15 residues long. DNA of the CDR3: TGTGCCAGCCACCGGGCGGAGGGACAGGGTTCGGCCCAGTACTTC. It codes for CASHRAEGQGSAQYF.

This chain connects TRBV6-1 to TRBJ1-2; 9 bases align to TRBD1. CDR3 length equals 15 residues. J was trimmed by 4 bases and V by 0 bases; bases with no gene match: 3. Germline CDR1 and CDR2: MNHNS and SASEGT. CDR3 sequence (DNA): TGTGCCAGCAGTGAAGCGGGGACAGGGCTCTATGGCTACACCTTC. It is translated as CASSEAGTGLYGYTF.

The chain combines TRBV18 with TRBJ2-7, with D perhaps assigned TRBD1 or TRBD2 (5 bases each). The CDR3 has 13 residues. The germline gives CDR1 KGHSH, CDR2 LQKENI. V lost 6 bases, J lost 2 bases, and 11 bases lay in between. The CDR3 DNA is TGTGCCAGCTCGAGAAGGGGACCCTACGAGCAGTACTTC. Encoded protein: CASSRRGPYEQYF.

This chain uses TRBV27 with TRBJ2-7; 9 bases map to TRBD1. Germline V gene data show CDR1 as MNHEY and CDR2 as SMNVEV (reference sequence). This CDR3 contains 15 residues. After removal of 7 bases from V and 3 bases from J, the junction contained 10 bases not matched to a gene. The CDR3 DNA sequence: TGTGCCAGCACCCTTGGACAGGGGAAGATCTACGAGCAGTACTTC. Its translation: CASTLGQGKIYEQYF.

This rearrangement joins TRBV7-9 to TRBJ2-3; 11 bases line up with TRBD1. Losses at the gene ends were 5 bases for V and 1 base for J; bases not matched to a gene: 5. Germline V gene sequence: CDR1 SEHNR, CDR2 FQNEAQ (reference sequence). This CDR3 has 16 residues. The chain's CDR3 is CASSPPGQGGTDTQYF. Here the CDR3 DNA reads TGTGCCAGCAGCCCCCCGGGACAGGGGGGCACAGATACGCAGTATTTT.

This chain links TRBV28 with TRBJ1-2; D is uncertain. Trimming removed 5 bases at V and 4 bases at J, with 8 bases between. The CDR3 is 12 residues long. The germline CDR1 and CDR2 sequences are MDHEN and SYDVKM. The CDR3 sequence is CASSTKPYGYTF. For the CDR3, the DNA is TGTGCCAGCAGTACAAAACCCTATGGCTACACCTTC.

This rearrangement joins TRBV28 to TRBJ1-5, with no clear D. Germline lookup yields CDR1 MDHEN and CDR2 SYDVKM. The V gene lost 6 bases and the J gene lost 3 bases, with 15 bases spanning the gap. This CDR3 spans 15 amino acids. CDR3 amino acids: CASRTEAGFNQPQHF. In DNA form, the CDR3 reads TGTGCCAGCAGGACCGAGGCAGGATTCAATCAGCCCCAGCATTTT.

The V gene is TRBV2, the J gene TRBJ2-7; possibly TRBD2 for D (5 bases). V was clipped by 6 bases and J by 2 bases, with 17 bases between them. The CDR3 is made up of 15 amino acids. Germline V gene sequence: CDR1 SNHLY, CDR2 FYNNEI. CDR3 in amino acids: CASRSWRTLAYEQYF. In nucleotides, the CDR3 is TGTGCCAGCAGATCCTGGAGGACTCTAGCCTACGAGCAGTACTTC.

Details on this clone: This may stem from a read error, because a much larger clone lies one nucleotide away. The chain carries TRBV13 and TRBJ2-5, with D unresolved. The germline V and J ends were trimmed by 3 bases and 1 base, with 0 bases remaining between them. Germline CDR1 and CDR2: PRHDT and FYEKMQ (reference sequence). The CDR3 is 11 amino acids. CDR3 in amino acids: CASSFQETQYF. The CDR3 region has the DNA TGTGCCAGCAGCTTCCAAGAGACCCAGTACTTC.

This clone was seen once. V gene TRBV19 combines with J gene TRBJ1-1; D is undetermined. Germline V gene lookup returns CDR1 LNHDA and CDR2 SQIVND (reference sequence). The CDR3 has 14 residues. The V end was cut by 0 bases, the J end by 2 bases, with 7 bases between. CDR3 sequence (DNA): TGTGCCAGTAGTATAGATCCGACTAACACTGAAGCTTTCTTT. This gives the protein CASSIDPTNTEAFF.

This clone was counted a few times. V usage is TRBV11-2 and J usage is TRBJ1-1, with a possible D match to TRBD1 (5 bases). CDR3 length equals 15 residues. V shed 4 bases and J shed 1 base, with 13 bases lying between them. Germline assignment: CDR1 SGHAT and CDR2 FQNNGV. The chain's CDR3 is CASSSVSGRNTEAFF. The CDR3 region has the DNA TGTGCCAGCAGCTCCGTATCAGGGCGGAACACTGAAGCTTTCTTT.

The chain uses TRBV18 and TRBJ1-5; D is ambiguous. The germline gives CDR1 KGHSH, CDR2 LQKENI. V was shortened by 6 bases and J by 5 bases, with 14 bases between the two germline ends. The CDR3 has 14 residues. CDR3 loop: CASSPDGPYQPQHF. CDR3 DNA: TGTGCCAGCTCTCCGGACGGACCATATCAGCCCCAGCATTTT. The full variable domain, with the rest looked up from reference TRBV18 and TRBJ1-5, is NAGVMQNPRHLVRRRGQEARLRCSPMKGHSHVYWYRQLPEEGLKFMVYLQKENIIDESGMPKERFSAEFPKEGPSILRIQQVVRGDSAAYFCASSPDGPYQPQHFGDGTRLSIL.

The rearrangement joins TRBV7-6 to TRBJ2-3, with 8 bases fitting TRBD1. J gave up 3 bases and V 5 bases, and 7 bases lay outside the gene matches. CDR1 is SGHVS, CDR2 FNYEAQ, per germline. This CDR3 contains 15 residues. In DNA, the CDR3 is TGTGCCAGCAGCCCCTCCCGGACAGGGACAGATACGCAGTATTTT. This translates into CASSPSRTGTDTQYF.

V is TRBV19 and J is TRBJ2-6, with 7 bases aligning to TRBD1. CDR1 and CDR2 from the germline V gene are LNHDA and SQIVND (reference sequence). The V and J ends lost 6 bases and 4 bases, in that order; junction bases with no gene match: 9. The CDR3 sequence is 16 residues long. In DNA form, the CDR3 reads TGTGCCAGTAGACAGGGGCACTACGTGGGGGCCAACGTCCTGACTTTC. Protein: CASRQGHYVGANVLTF.

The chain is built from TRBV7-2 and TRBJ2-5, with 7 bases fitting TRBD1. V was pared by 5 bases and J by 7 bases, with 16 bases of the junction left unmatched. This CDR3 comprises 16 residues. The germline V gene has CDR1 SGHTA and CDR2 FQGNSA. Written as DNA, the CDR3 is TGTGCCAGCAGCCGAACAGGGGAAGGGGTTGGAAGGACCCAGTACTTC. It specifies CASSRTGEGVGRTQYF.

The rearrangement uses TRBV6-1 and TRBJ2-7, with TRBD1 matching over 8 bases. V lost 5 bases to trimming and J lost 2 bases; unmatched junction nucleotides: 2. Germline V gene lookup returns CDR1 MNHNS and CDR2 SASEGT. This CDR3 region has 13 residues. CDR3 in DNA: TGTGCCAGCAGTAGGGGACAGGCCTACGAGCAGTACTTC. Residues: CASSRGQAYEQYF.

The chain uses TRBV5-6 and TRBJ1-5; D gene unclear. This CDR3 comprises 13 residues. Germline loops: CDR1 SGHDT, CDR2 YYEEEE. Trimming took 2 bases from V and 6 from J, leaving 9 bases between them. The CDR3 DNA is TGTGCCAGCAGCTTCGGGGTTTTTCAGCCCCAGCATTTT. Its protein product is CASSFGVFQPQHF.

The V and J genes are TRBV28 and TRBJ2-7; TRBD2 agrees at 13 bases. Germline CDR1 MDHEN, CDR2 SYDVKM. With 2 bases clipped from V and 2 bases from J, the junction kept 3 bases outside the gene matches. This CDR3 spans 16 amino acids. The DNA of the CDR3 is TGTGCCAGCAGTTTAGCACTAGCGGGAGGGGCCTACGAGCAGTACTTC. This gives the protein CASSLALAGGAYEQYF.

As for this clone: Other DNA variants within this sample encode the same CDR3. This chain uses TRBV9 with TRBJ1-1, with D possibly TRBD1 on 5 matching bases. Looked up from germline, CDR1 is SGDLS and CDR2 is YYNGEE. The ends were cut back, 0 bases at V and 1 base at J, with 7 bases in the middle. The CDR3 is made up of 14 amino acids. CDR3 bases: TGTGCCAGCAGCGTAGCCGGACAGAACACTGAAGCTTTCTTT. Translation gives CASSVAGQNTEAFF.